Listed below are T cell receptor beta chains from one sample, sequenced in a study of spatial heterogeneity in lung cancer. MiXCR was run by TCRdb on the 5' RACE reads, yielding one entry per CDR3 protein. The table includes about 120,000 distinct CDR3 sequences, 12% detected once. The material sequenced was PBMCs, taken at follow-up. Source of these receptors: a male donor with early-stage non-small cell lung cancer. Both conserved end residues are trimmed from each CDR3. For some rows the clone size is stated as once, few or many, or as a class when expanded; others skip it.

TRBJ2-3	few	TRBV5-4	ASSLSPSTDTQY
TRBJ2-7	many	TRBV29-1	SVQTGGAREQY
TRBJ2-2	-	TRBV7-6	ASSPLGSGELF
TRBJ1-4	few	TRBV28	ASSPGQGRAKLF
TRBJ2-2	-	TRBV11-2	ASSPLPGELF
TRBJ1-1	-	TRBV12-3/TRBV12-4	ASSLRGGKAF
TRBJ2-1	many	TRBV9	ASSVGQGLYNEQF
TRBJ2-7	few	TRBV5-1	ASSDGQGDYEQY
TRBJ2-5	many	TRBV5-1	ASSLSQRQETQY
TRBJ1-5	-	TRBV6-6	AATSDRVNQPQH
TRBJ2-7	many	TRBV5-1	ASSNEQALPYEQY
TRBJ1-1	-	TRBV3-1	ASSHNEDTEAF
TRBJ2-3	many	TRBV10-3	AISGSTGETQY
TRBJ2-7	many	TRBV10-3	AIRSTGVHEQY
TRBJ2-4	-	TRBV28	ASSFGQTVAKNIQY
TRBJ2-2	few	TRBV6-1	AGTGVNTGELF
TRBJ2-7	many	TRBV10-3	AISGSGDRQY
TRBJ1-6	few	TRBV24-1	ATSEVGNSPLH
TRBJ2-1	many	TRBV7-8	ASSLARVGNEQF
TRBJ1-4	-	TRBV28	ASRPSGAGLVEKLF
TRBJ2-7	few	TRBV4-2	ASSRGQENYEQY
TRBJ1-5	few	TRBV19	ASSHQQGNQPQH
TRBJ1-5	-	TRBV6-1	ASSEEGPQH
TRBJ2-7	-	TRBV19	ASSGLAGGLGYEQY
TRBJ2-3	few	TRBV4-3	ASSRGVTDTQY
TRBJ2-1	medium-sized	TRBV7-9	ASSPAPSYMHNEQF
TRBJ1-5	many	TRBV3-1	ASSHQISNQPQH